The clone carrying this T cell receptor (beta chain) has just a few counts. The data belong to a study of spatial heterogeneity in lung cancer. V shed 0 bases and J shed 5 bases, with 20 bases lying between them. The CDR3 length is 17 residues. Germline V gene data show CDR1 as SGHNT and CDR2 as YYREEE (reference sequence). TCRdb processed the 5' RACE reads anew with MiXCR; each CDR3 protein has one entry. The sample consists of some 110,000 distinct CDR3 sequences, 12% of them appearing once. Specified time point: blood at routine non-recurrence follow-up after resection. Whole RNA, which was extracted from tumor, nontumor lung tissue or frozen PBMC, was sequenced without any cell sorting.

This clonotype was sampled from a male donor with early-stage non-small cell lung cancer. The sample consisted of PBMCs, taken at follow-up. The chain recombines TRBV5-4 with TRBJ2-5; a possible D gene is TRBD2 (6 bases). Here the CDR3 DNA reads TGTGCCAGCAGCTTGGCAACTAGAGGAGGGAGCTGGGAGACCCAGTACTTC. This codes for CASSLATRGGSWETQYF.